The subject of this entry is one TCR beta chain. Its antigen is as yet unknown. The CDR3 consists of 13 residues. Germline lookup yields CDR1 MNHNS and CDR2 SASEGT. With 10 bases removed from V and 6 bases from J, the gap between germline ends came to 16 bases. This specimen belongs to a study of cytomegalovirus exposure and HLA in healthy donors. General study results and limits: Cytomegalovirus association was listed for 150 to 200 TCR beta chains.

The PCR employed 60 Vbeta primers together with 13 Jbeta primers. This table comes from immunoSEQ multiplex PCR, and its TCRdb copy is limited to in-frame clones, with some not included. The listing records around 97,000 clones. The chain uses TRBV6-1 and TRBJ1-5, with D unresolved. The source material was PBMCs. The clonotype originates from a man between 40 and 49 years old in good health and CMV-seronegative. CDR3 nucleotides: TGTGCCACCACGGGAGTGGTTGGTCAGCCCCAGCATTTT. Translation gives CATTGVVGQPQHF.